Listed here are 15 T cell receptor beta chains from one sample, sequenced in a study of patients and donors after allogeneic stem cell transplantation (dated by TCRdb to the early 2020s). The receptor library was made with RT-PCR. Instrument on record: NextSeq 550. Through fastp at Q25 and MiXCR, TCRdb rebuilt clones from the public reads, retaining in-frame beta chains. Entries that share a CDR3 protein sequence are merged under the most common genes and DNA. Here the sample has 190,000 or so distinct CDR3 sequences; 40% to 45% occur a single time. Around 35% of the sample comes from the top ten. Sequencing was done on a sample of blood, either unsorted or a sorted T cell fraction (not recorded which). These receptors originate from a human donor who was either an allogeneic HSCT recipient or a stem cell or donor lymphocyte infusion donor (not recorded which). It is not recorded whose cells these are; they may come from a transplant donor.

This clonotype has only a few counts. The chain has TRBV29-1 and TRBJ2-7; no clear D gene. Deletions cut 6 bases from V and 2 bases from J, with 17 bases between. CDR1 is SQVTM and CDR2 is ANQGSEA in the germline V gene. The CDR3 runs to 14 residues. CDR3 residues: CSVDRTDPPYEQYF. The CDR3 DNA reads TGCAGCGTCGATCGGACGGACCCTCCCTACGAGCAGTACTTC.

This clonotype occurred many times. The rearrangement joins TRBV7-6 to TRBJ1-1; 8 positions agree with TRBD1. The CDR3 sequence is 15 residues long. The germline gives CDR1 SGHVS, CDR2 FNYEAQ. V lost 1 base and J lost 1; bases outside the gene matches: 2. As DNA, the CDR3 is TGTGCCAGCAGCTTAGGTGGGACAGGGAACACTGAAGCTTTCTTT. Its protein product is CASSLGGTGNTEAFF.

This clonotype was observed a handful of times. The chain employs TRBV5-1 and TRBJ1-2; D gene ambiguous. V was trimmed by 5 bases and J by 4 bases, leaving 9 bases between them. There are 12 residues in the CDR3. CDR1 and CDR2 from the germline V gene are SGHRS and YFSETQ. DNA for the CDR3: TGCGCCAGCAGTTTCGGCCCCTATGGCTACACCTTC. Translation gives CASSFGPYGYTF.

The chain recombines TRBV15 with TRBJ2-1; TRBD2 aligns across 10 bases. Germline CDR1 and CDR2: LNHNV and YYDKDF (reference sequence). V was clipped by 0 bases and J by 4 bases; unmatched bases: 6. The CDR3 has 17 residues. CDR3 region: CATSRDVAGGPYNEQFF. As DNA, the CDR3 is TGTGCCACCAGCAGAGATGTAGCGGGAGGCCCTTACAATGAGCAGTTCTTC.

The chain carries TRBV28 and TRBJ2-2, with TRBD1 matching over 9 bases. V was pared by 8 bases and J by 6 bases, with 10 bases of the junction left unmatched. This CDR3 has 15 residues. Per germline, CDR1 MDHEN and CDR2 SYDVKM. The CDR3 DNA is TGTGCCAGCTGGAGGACAGGGGAGTCCGCCGGGGAGCTGTTTTTT. Translation gives CASWRTGESAGELFF.

The chain recombines TRBV11-2 with TRBJ1-5; 8 nucleotides agree with TRBD1. The length of the CDR3 is 17 residues. Germline CDR1 SGHAT, CDR2 FQNNGV. Trimming at V came to 3 bases and at J to 0 bases, leaving 7 bases not matched to a gene. As DNA, the CDR3 is TGTGCCAGCAGCTTGGACAGGGCCGACTATAGCAATCAGCCCCAGCATTTT. Residues: CASSLDRADYSNQPQHF.

The table lists this clonotype with a few counts. The J gene is TRBJ2-7, the V gene TRBV7-3; D unresolved. Germline-derived CDR1 and CDR2 are SGHTA and FQGTGA. The V and J ends lost 2 bases and 7 bases respectively, with 18 bases between them. The CDR3 is made up of 15 amino acids. The CDR3 reads CASSLGVPPYREQYF. As DNA, the CDR3 is TGTGCCAGCAGCTTAGGCGTACCACCTTATAGGGAGCAGTACTTC.

The table lists this clonotype with a few counts. The rearrangement uses TRBV6-2 or TRBV6-3 and TRBJ2-1, with 13 bases matching TRBD2. This CDR3 spans 17 amino acids. Germline V CDR1 and CDR2: MNHEY, SVGEGT. J gave up 2 bases and V 5 bases, and 6 bases lay outside the gene matches. The CDR3: CASSRRTSGSTYNEQFF. The CDR3 DNA reads TGTGCCAGCAGTCGCCGGACTAGCGGGAGTACCTACAATGAGCAGTTCTTC.

This clonotype was counted a few times. V and J are TRBV4-2 and TRBJ1-1; D uncertain. Trimming shortened V by 1 base and J by 7 bases, and 10 bases separated the two germline ends. This CDR3 is 13 amino acids long. CDR1 is LGHNA and CDR2 is YNFKEQ in the germline V gene. DNA of the CDR3: TGTGCCAGCAGCCAAGGCCGGCAGGATGAAGCTTTCTTT. It yields the protein CASSQGRQDEAFF.

This clonotype was counted a few times. The chain uses TRBV29-1 and TRBJ2-2; D is undetermined. This CDR3 has 14 residues. Germline lookup yields CDR1 SQVTM and CDR2 ANQGSEA. V shed 0 bases and J shed 0 bases, with 5 bases lying between them. The DNA of the CDR3 is TGCAGCGTTGAAGATCCAGCGAACACCGGGGAGCTGTTTTTT. It translates to CSVEDPANTGELFF.

The CDR3 DNA reads TGTGCCAGCAGCATCACACCGGATAGCAATCAGCCCCAGCATTTT. This codes for CASSITPDSNQPQHF. The gene calls are TRBV7-2 and TRBJ1-5; no firm D call. The V end was cut by 5 bases, the J end by 0 bases, with 11 bases between. From germline, CDR1 is SGHTA and CDR2 FQGNSA. The CDR3 has 15 residues.

This chain uses TRBV6-5 with TRBJ1-1, with 8 bases matching TRBD1. Trimming took 0 bases from V and 8 from J; bases not matched to a gene: 5. This CDR3 contains 14 residues. CDR1 MNHEY and CDR2 SVGAGI come from the germline V gene. CDR3: CASSYSPDRVEAFF. In nucleotides, the CDR3 is TGTGCCAGCAGTTACTCGCCGGACAGGGTAGAAGCTTTCTTT.

The chain recombines TRBV28 with TRBJ2-7; D tentatively fits TRBD1 or TRBD2 (6 bases each). V lost 3 bases and J 3 bases, leaving 15 bases between the germline ends. Germline-derived CDR1 and CDR2 are MDHEN and SYDVKM. This CDR3 is built from 15 residues. This chain's CDR3 is CASSFPSGGYYEQYF. The CDR3 DNA reads TGTGCCAGCAGTTTCCCCTCCGGGGGCTACTACGAGCAGTACTTC.

This clonotype was picked up a small number of times. The gene calls are TRBV25-1 and TRBJ2-3, with 7 bases that match TRBD2. V lost 1 base to trimming and J lost 0 bases; unmatched junction nucleotides: 4. CDR1 is MGHDK, CDR2 SYGVNS, per germline. The CDR3 contains 16 residues. The CDR3 region is CASSEWLAASTDTQYF. As DNA, the CDR3 is TGTGCCAGCAGTGAATGGCTAGCGGCTAGCACAGATACGCAGTATTTT. The whole variable domain, filled in from reference TRBV25-1 and TRBJ2-3, reads EADIYQTPRYLVIGTGKKITLECSQTMGHDKMYWYQQDPGMELHLIHYSYGVNSTEKGDLSSESTVSRIRTEHFPLTLESARPSHTSQYLCASSEWLAASTDTQYFGPGTRLTVL.

The V gene is TRBV28, the J gene TRBJ1-1, with D perhaps TRBD1 (5 bases). CDR1 and CDR2 (germline): MDHEN, SYDVKM. CDR3 size: 13 residues. Trimming cost V 8 bases and J 1 base, with 11 bases left between them. The CDR3 loop reads CASVPTGNTEAFF. The CDR3 nucleotides read TGTGCCAGCGTTCCTACAGGGAACACTGAAGCTTTCTTT.